Below, 27 T cell receptor beta chains from the same sample are listed, as sequenced in a study of lung T cells in sarcoidosis with Löfgren's syndrome. TCRdb passed the reads through MiXCR, listing each CDR3 protein once. Of some 65,000 distinct CDR3 sequences in the sample, 20% to 25% are singletons; the top ten hold around 2.3%. The sample taken for sequencing was CD4+ T cells from PBMCs. Every receptor here comes from a human donor with sarcoidosis (Löfgren's syndrome or another form), or a control subject (not recorded which).

J is TRBJ1-2 and V is TRBV7-2; D not certain. The germline CDR1 and CDR2 sequences are SGHTA and FQGNSA. The CDR3 totals 14 residues. Trimming removed 5 bases from V and 4 bases from J, with 14 bases in between. CDR3 in DNA: TGTGCCAGCAGCGGACCACAGAGTCCCTATGGCTACACCTTC. Translation: CASSGPQSPYGYTF.

This chain connects TRBV7-8 to TRBJ2-3; 7 nucleotides align to TRBD2. The CDR3 loop spans 14 amino acids. Germline V gene data show CDR1 as SGHVS and CDR2 as FQNEAQ. J lost 4 bases, V lost 5 bases, and 6 bases had no gene match. The CDR3 protein is CASSPTSVADTQYF. The CDR3 DNA reads as TGTGCCAGCAGCCCCACTAGCGTCGCAGATACGCAGTATTTT.

This clonotype showed up many times. V and J are TRBV28 and TRBJ1-2; no definite D call. Looked up from germline, CDR1 is MDHEN and CDR2 is SYDVKM. V was clipped by 8 bases and J by 0 bases, with 10 bases between them. This CDR3 comprises 13 residues. The CDR3: CASERGANYGYTF. The CDR3 DNA reads TGTGCCAGCGAGCGGGGAGCTAACTATGGCTACACCTTC.

This clonotype was detected ten times or more. J is TRBJ1-2 and V is TRBV25-1; no reliable D call. The V end was cut by 1 base, the J end by 7 bases, with 10 bases between. The CDR3 extends over 13 amino acids. The germline V gene encodes CDR1 MGHDK and CDR2 SYGVNS. CDR3 sequence: CASSEFGFSGYTF. CDR3 bases: TGTGCCAGCAGTGAATTTGGGTTTTCTGGCTACACCTTC.

This clonotype has ten or more counts. V gene TRBV7-8 combines with J gene TRBJ2-7; D is possibly TRBD1 (6 bases). CDR3 length equals 14 residues. V was trimmed by 0 bases and J by 2 bases, leaving 8 bases between them. Germline values: CDR1 SGHVS, CDR2 FQNEAQ. DNA for the CDR3: TGTGCCAGCAGCTTAGCCAGGACAGCCTACGAGCAGTACTTC. Translated, it gives CASSLARTAYEQYF.

This clonotype was observed at least ten times. The chain combines TRBV27 with TRBJ2-5; D ambiguous. CDR3 length: 13 residues. Germline CDR1 and CDR2: MNHEY and SMNVEV (reference sequence). V lost 0 bases to trimming and J lost 0 bases, with 2 bases between them. The chain's CDR3 is CASSLSYQETQYF. Written as DNA, the CDR3 is TGTGCCAGCAGTTTATCGTACCAAGAGACCCAGTACTTC.

This clonotype was seen repeatedly, ten times or more. The chain carries TRBV4-2 and TRBJ1-1; no firm D call. Trimming pared 2 bases from V and 1 base from J, leaving 5 bases between. The CDR3 is made up of 13 amino acids. CDR1 is LGHNA and CDR2 is YNFKEQ in the germline V gene. The CDR3 nucleotides are TGTGCCAGCAGCCAAAACAGGAACACTGAAGCTTTCTTT. Its protein product is CASSQNRNTEAFF.

In its sample, this clonotype was seen many times. The J gene is TRBJ2-3, the V gene TRBV11-2; TRBD2 matches at 12 bases. Germline values: CDR1 SGHAT, CDR2 FQNNGV. The length of the CDR3 is 17 residues. The ends lost 4 bases at V and 2 bases at J; junction bases unmatched: 7. The CDR3 DNA is TGTGCCAGCAGCTCTAGCGGGAGGGCCTTTAACACAGATACGCAGTATTTT. It codes for CASSSSGRAFNTDTQYF.

The chain is built from TRBV5-1 and TRBJ2-5, with D unclear. The germline CDR1 and CDR2 sequences are SGHRS and YFSETQ. The V gene lost 4 bases and the J gene lost 2 bases, with 12 bases spanning the gap. This CDR3 has 14 residues. The CDR3 coding sequence is TGCGCCAGCAGCCCGACGGAAGCTCAAGAGACCCAGTACTTC. Encoded protein: CASSPTEAQETQYF.

Comment on this clonotype: A read error may account for a junction end that differs from germline. The chain employs TRBV6-5 and TRBJ1-3, with D tentatively TRBD1 (6 bases). Per germline, CDR1 MNHEY and CDR2 SVGAGI. The CDR3 totals 16 residues. The CDR3 reads CASSSGTWGGRNTIYF. Written as DNA, the CDR3 is TGCGCCAGCAGCTCCGGGACATGGGGAGGTAGAAACACCATATATTTT.

The J gene is TRBJ2-3, the V gene TRBV29-1, with D possibly TRBD2 on 6 matching bases. V shed 4 bases and J shed 1 base, with 12 bases lying between them. CDR1 SQVTM and CDR2 ANQGSEA come from the germline V gene. CDR3 size: 14 residues. The CDR3 loop is CSVGGLTGTDTQYF. CDR3 DNA: TGCAGCGTTGGGGGACTTACCGGCACAGATACGCAGTATTTT.

Concerning this clonotype: Sequence at one end of the junction differs from germline and may be a read error. The rearrangement joins TRBV12-3 or TRBV12-4 to TRBJ2-1; D is undetermined. CDR3 size: 13 residues. CDR3 nucleotides: TGTGCCAGCAGTGTAGACGAGTACAATGAGCCGTTCTTC. Protein: CASSVDEYNEPFF.

This clonotype turned up a few times. The chain links TRBV18 to TRBJ2-7; D may be TRBD1 (6 bases). This CDR3 is 13 amino acids long. V lost 5 bases to trimming and J lost 3 bases, with 11 bases between them. Germline loops: CDR1 KGHSH, CDR2 LQKENI. The CDR3, as DNA: TGTGCCAGCTCAAGGGACAAATACTACGAGCAGTACTTC. It translates to CASSRDKYYEQYF.

The chain employs TRBV14 and TRBJ1-2; the D is unclear. Germline lookup yields CDR1 SGHDN and CDR2 FVKESK. This CDR3 has 14 amino acids. Trimming shortened V by 2 bases and J by 5 bases, and 12 bases separated the two germline ends. DNA of the CDR3: TGTGCCAGCAGCCAACAACCAGGACGGTATGGCTACACCTTC. It codes for CASSQQPGRYGYTF.

This clonotype occurred many times. The chain is built from TRBV6-6 and TRBJ2-5, with D perhaps matching TRBD1 (6 bases). The CDR3 runs 14 residues. Trimming pared 2 bases from V and 9 bases from J, leaving 16 bases between. The V gene's germline CDR1 is MNHNY and CDR2 SVGAGI (reference sequence). The CDR3 is CASSYVQGAGAQYF. The CDR3 DNA reads as TGTGCCAGCAGTTACGTACAGGGAGCCGGGGCCCAGTACTTC.

This chain connects TRBV19 to TRBJ1-5, with 9 bases aligning to TRBD1. The ends lost 4 bases at V and 6 bases at J; junction bases unmatched: 10. Germline CDR1 is LNHDA and CDR2 is SQIVND (reference sequence). The CDR3 is 16 amino acids. The CDR3 protein is CASSKKGQGVGQPQHF. CDR3 DNA sequence: TGTGCCAGTAGTAAAAAGGGACAGGGAGTTGGTCAGCCCCAGCATTTT.

V is TRBV4-3 and J is TRBJ2-3; TRBD2 might be the D (6 bases). This CDR3 is built from 13 residues. The ends were cut back, 4 bases at V and 4 bases at J, with 9 bases in the middle. Germline V gene data show CDR1 as LGHNA and CDR2 as YSLEER. CDR3 nucleotides: TGCGCCAGCAGCCGGGGACTGGCAGATACGCAGTATTTT. Its translation is CASSRGLADTQYF.

This clonotype was seen repeatedly, ten times or more. DNA for the CDR3: TGTGCCAGCAGGGCGACAGGGGGCACCGGGGAGCTGTTTTTT. This encodes CASRATGGTGELFF. The V call is TRBV6-1, the J call TRBJ2-2; 9 bases line up with TRBD1. CDR1 MNHNS and CDR2 SASEGT come from the germline V gene. The length of the CDR3 is 14 residues. V gave up 6 bases and J gave up 4 bases; unmatched junction bases: 3.

V gene TRBV2 combines with J gene TRBJ1-4; 7 nucleotides align to TRBD1. Unmatched junction bases numbered 17, after V lost 11 bases and J lost 14 bases. The V gene's germline CDR1 is SNHLY and CDR2 FYNNEI. This CDR3 is built from 13 residues. CDR3 DNA: TGTGCCTCTAAAAGGGACAGCCTCAGTGACCTGTTTTTT. It translates to CASKRDSLSDLFF.

This clonotype was counted many times. This rearrangement joins TRBV6-1 to TRBJ2-7, with TRBD1 as a possible D gene (5 bases). V gave up 6 bases and J gave up 4 bases, with 22 bases separating them. Per germline, CDR1 MNHNS and CDR2 SASEGT. CDR3 size: 16 residues. For the CDR3, the DNA is TGTGCCAGCAGCCAATTCCCTCAGACAGAAAGGTACGAGCAGTACGTC. Translation: CASSQFPQTERYEQYV.

This clonotype is judged medium-sized. The rearrangement joins TRBV10-3 to TRBJ1-3; tentative D call: TRBD1 (6 bases). This CDR3 region has 16 residues. Germline CDR1 ENHRY, CDR2 SYGVKD. V lost 6 bases to trimming and J lost 0 bases, with 15 bases between them. CDR3 DNA: TGTGCCATCAGCGATACCAGGACAGCCTCTGGAAACACCATATATTTT. Translated: CAISDTRTASGNTIYF.

By proportion, this clonotype is medium-sized. The V gene is TRBV6-1, the J gene TRBJ2-1; D is possibly TRBD2 (6 bases). The CDR3 length is 14 residues. Germline V CDR1 and CDR2: MNHNS, SASEGT. Trimming left V 7 bases short and J 10 bases short, with 20 bases between. CDR3: CASTRDSPLGEQFF. The CDR3 coding sequence is TGTGCCAGCACCCGGGACTCTCCCTTGGGGGAGCAGTTCTTC.

Regarding this clonotype: This may be a read error, as it is one base from a much larger clone. DNA for the CDR3: TGTGCCAGCAGCTTGGACGGGCCTGGAAACGCCATATATTTT. Protein product: CASSLDGPGNAIYF. The rearrangement links TRBV5-4 to TRBJ1-3; D is unresolved. CDR3 length equals 14 residues. Germline lookup yields CDR1 SGHNT and CDR2 YYREEE (reference sequence).

The rearrangement links TRBV19 to TRBJ1-5, with 8 bases that match TRBD1. CDR1 is LNHDA, CDR2 SQIVND, per germline (reference sequence). V trimming: 6 bases; J trimming: 7 bases; junction bases outside the gene matches: 8. The CDR3 contains 14 residues. CDR3 bases: TGTGCCAGTAGAACCACAGGGGGAGCACAGCCCCAGCATTTT. Translation gives CASRTTGGAQPQHF. The variable domain in full, completed from reference TRBV19 and TRBJ1-5, reads DGGITQSPKYLFRKEGQNVTLSCEQNLNHDAMYWYRQDPGQGLRLIYYSQIVNDFQKGDIAEGYSVSREKKESFPLTVTSAQKNPTAFYLCASRTTGGAQPQHFGDGTRLSIL.

This clonotype was seen repeatedly, ten times or more. J is TRBJ1-1 and V is TRBV27; D remains ambiguous. The germline V and J ends were trimmed by 5 bases and 1 base, with 14 bases remaining between them. This CDR3 is 15 amino acids long. Per the germline V gene, CDR1 is MNHEY and CDR2 is SMNVEV (reference sequence). CDR3 loop: CASSVRPEGNTEAFF. As DNA, the CDR3 is TGTGCCAGCAGTGTTCGACCGGAGGGGAACACTGAAGCTTTCTTT.

In this sample, this clonotype turned up a few times. V is TRBV5-4 and J is TRBJ1-1, with 8 bases matching TRBD1. V trimming: 4 bases; J trimming: 2 bases; junction bases outside the gene matches: 7. CDR3 length: 15 amino acids. Germline CDR1 is SGHNT and CDR2 is YYREEE (reference sequence). CDR3 in amino acids: CASSLNQGANTEAFF. The CDR3 DNA reads as TGTGCCAGCAGCCTTAACCAGGGGGCTAACACTGAAGCTTTCTTT.

The chain has TRBV9 and TRBJ1-5, with D maybe TRBD1 (6 bases). Germline CDR1 is SGDLS and CDR2 is YYNGEE. V was pared by 4 bases and J by 5 bases, with 16 bases between. The CDR3 covers 15 residues. This chain's CDR3 is CASSTGHCGDQPQHF. For the CDR3, the DNA is TGTGCCAGCAGCACGGGACACTGTGGGGATCAGCCCCAGCATTTT.